The 6 T cell receptor beta chains listed next were all sequenced from one sample in a study of early T cells in non-severe SARS-CoV-2 infection. TCRdb processed the 5' RACE reads anew with MiXCR; each CDR3 protein has one entry. Of approximately 19,000 distinct CDR3 sequences in the sample, around 6.1% are singletons; the top ten hold around 5.8%. The sequenced sample consisted of whole blood. The source is an adult who was a healthcare worker with PCR-confirmed SARS-CoV-2 infection or an uninfected control (not recorded which).

This clonotype was seen at least ten times. The chain combines TRBV30 with TRBJ2-5; D remains ambiguous. Germline V gene data show CDR1 as GTSNPN and CDR2 as SVGIG (reference sequence). Trimming took off 5 bases at V and 2 bases at J, with 6 bases between the two ends. The CDR3 loop spans 11 amino acids. In DNA, the CDR3 is TGTGCCTGGGACCTTCAAGAGACCCAGTACTTC. This sequence encodes CAWDLQETQYF.

This clonotype was picked up many times. V gene TRBV6-1 combines with J gene TRBJ2-7, with 7 positions matching TRBD2. J was trimmed by 11 bases and V by 5 bases; bases with no gene match: 6. This CDR3 is 11 amino acids long. Germline V lookup: CDR1 MNHNS, CDR2 SASEGT. In DNA, the CDR3 is TGTGCCAGCAGTAGGGAGGGGAACAAGTACTTC. It encodes CASSREGNKYF.

This clonotype was counted at least ten times. This chain links TRBV6-5 with TRBJ2-7; TRBD1 matches at 8 bases. The ends lost 5 bases at V and 4 bases at J; junction bases unmatched: 16. This CDR3 has 17 amino acids. In germline, CDR1 is MNHEY, CDR2 SVGAGI. CDR3 nucleotides: TGTGCCAGCAGTCCCTTTTGGTTTTCGGGACAGGTATACGAGCAGTACTTC. Translation gives CASSPFWFSGQVYEQYF.

This clonotype was counted many times. The rearrangement joins TRBV20-1 to TRBJ2-1, with 10 bases fitting TRBD2. The CDR3 extends over 14 amino acids. Germline V gene sequence: CDR1 DFQATT, CDR2 SNEGSKA (reference sequence). The trim removed 5 bases at V and 4 bases at J, leaving 5 bases unmatched. CDR3 protein: CSAEREGRYNEQFF. The CDR3 DNA reads TGCAGTGCTGAGCGGGAGGGACGTTACAATGAGCAGTTCTTC.

This clonotype was seen repeatedly, ten times or more. V is TRBV3-1 and J is TRBJ1-4; TRBD1 aligns across 8 bases. Germline V CDR1 and CDR2: LGHDT, YNNKEL (reference sequence). The V and J ends lost 3 bases and 6 bases, in that order; junction bases with no gene match: 6. The CDR3 totals 15 residues. The CDR3 here is CASSQSGTGHEKLFF. In DNA, the CDR3 is TGTGCCAGCAGCCAGTCCGGGACAGGACATGAAAAACTGTTTTTT.

The sample holds many counts of this clonotype. V is TRBV28 and J is TRBJ2-6; D is ambiguous. Germline V gene data show CDR1 as MDHEN and CDR2 as SYDVKM. V dropped 4 bases and J dropped 0 bases, with 16 bases sitting between them. The CDR3 is made up of 18 amino acids. The CDR3 sequence: CASSSLGGLISGANVLTF. The CDR3 region has the DNA TGTGCCAGCAGTTCCTTAGGCGGCCTCATCTCTGGGGCCAACGTCCTGACTTTC.